The present entry profiles one T cell receptor beta chain with its context. The treatment: oral pan-JAK inhibitor, 5-10 mg twice daily. The data derive from a study of CD8+ T cells in alopecia areata. Trimming pared 11 bases from V and 4 bases from J, leaving 17 bases between. This CDR3 is 13 amino acids long. From germline, CDR1 is SGHTA and CDR2 FQGNSA. Sequencing relied on a cDNA template that was reverse transcribed from extracted RNA. Generated by immunoSEQ multiplex PCR, the TCRdb table keeps only in-frame clones and is missing some. The sample contains more than 200,000 clones, under 70% of which appear only once.

The V gene is TRBV7-2, the J gene TRBJ2-5; TRBD2 might be the D (6 bases). The starting material was CD4+ T cells sorted from blood, obtained at week 4, from a patient treated with tofacitinib. This sequence was found in a human donor with alopecia areata. CDR3 in DNA: TGTGCCGGGGGGACCAGAGGGGCAGAGACCCAGTACTTC. Translating it yields CAGGTRGAETQYF.